Listed below are T cell receptor beta chains from one sample, sequenced in a study of blood T cell repertoires in COVID-19. Repertoires were generated with immunoSEQ multiplex PCR, while TCRdb's copy carries only in-frame clones and drops some. The sample includes approximately 190,000 clones, roughly 84% seen only once; the top ten take roughly 3.2%. The sample comprised PBMCs or T cells enriched from blood (not recorded which). All receptors come from a woman aged 25 to 39 who had been exposed to COVID-19. The CDR3 runs from the conserved cysteine through the conserved F or W. A D gene is named only where the DNA matches it firmly. A row's size may be missing; if present it is once, few, many or a size class.

TRBV7-2	NA	TRBJ1-1	NA	CASSPNSGERTEAFF	TGTGCCAGCAGCCCTAATTCGGGAGAGAGGACTGAAGCTTTCTTT
TRBV7-2	TRBD2	TRBJ2-1	NA	CATNSGPGRDNEQFF	TGTGCCACTAATAGCGGGCCAGGACGAGACAATGAGCAGTTCTTC
TRBV5-4	TRBD2	TRBJ2-1	NA	CASSLGGWLAGDNEQFF	TGTGCCAGCAGCTTAGGGGGTTGGCTAGCGGGGGACAATGAGCAGTTCTTC
TRBV4-1	NA	TRBJ1-2	NA	CASSQDQGTNYGYTF	TGCGCCAGCAGCCAAGATCAGGGAACTAACTATGGCTACACCTTC
TRBV7-9	TRBD2	TRBJ2-3	NA	CASSLALAGEGDTQYF	TGTGCCAGCAGCTTAGCCCTCGCGGGGGAAGGAGATACGCAGTATTTT
TRBV27	TRBD1	TRBJ1-2	NA	CASGDRANYGYTF	TGTGCCAGCGGAGACAGGGCTAACTATGGCTACACCTTC
TRBV7-3	NA	TRBJ1-3	once	CASSRTPGNTIYF	TGTGCCAGCTCCCGGACACCTGGAAACACCATATATTTT
TRBV19	TRBD1	TRBJ1-4	NA	CASSIGTGGNEKLFF	TGTGCCAGTAGTATTGGGACAGGGGGGAATGAAAAACTGTTTTTT
TRBV5-6	NA	TRBJ1-1	NA	CASTSGGAFF	TGTGCCAGCACTTCGGGCGGGGCTTTCTTT
TRBV27	TRBD2	TRBJ2-7	few	CASSSGGGYEQYF	TGTGCCAGCAGTTCCGGGGGGGGCTACGAGCAGTACTTC
TRBV30	NA	TRBJ1-2	NA	CAWLIGGRFTSEGYTF	TGTGCCTGGTTGATCGGGGGGCGGTTTACGTCTGAGGGCTACACCTTC
TRBV19	NA	TRBJ1-1	NA	CASRWGEGTEAFF	TGTGCCAGTAGGTGGGGGGAGGGCACTGAAGCTTTCTTT
TRBV6-5	NA	TRBJ1-2	NA	CASIPGLGAYGYTF	TGTGCCAGCATACCCGGTCTAGGGGCCTATGGCTACACCTTC
TRBV18	NA	TRBJ1-6	NA	CASSPRGEGSSRSSPLHF	TGTGCCAGCTCACCAAGAGGGGAGGGTAGCAGTCGAAGTTCACCCCTCCACTTT
TRBV30	NA	TRBJ1-5	few	CAWSVHSNQPQHF	TGTGCCTGGAGTGTCCATAGCAATCAGCCCCAGCATTTT
TRBV9	TRBD2	TRBJ2-1	once	CASSVTSGGDEQFF	TGTGCCAGCAGCGTGACTAGCGGGGGCGATGAGCAGTTCTTC
TRBV9	NA	TRBJ1-1	NA	CASSPQGSHEAFF	TGTGCCAGCAGCCCACAGGGATCTCATGAAGCTTTCTTT
TRBV10-3	TRBD2	TRBJ2-3	NA	CAISDSGRGGADTQYF	TGTGCCATCAGTGACTCCGGGCGGGGGGGGGCAGATACGCAGTATTTT
TRBV18	TRBD1	TRBJ1-1	NA	CASSPTGGMMTEAFF	TGTGCCAGCTCACCGACAGGGGGCATGATGACTGAAGCTTTCTTT
TRBV12-3/TRBV12-4	NA	TRBJ1-2	NA	CASSYASGHGYTF	TGTGCCAGCAGTTACGCATCAGGGCATGGCTACACCTTC
TRBV3-1/TRBV3-2	NA	TRBJ1-3	NA	CASSQDPSGRNSGNTIYF	TGTGCCAGCAGCCAAGATCCCAGTGGCAGGAACTCTGGAAACACCATATATTTT
TRBV10-2	TRBD2	TRBJ2-7	NA	CASKPGLAYEQYF	TGCGCCAGCAAACCGGGACTAGCGTACGAGCAGTACTTC
TRBV19	TRBD1	TRBJ2-3	few	CASSIKSPLTGGTDTQYF	TGTGCCAGTAGTATAAAATCCCCTCTTACAGGGGGCACAGATACGCAGTATTTT
TRBV20-1	NA	TRBJ2-3	NA	CSASHRWRAGQDTQYF	TGCAGTGCTAGTCATAGATGGAGGGCGGGGCAAGATACGCAGTATTTT
TRBV18	NA	TRBJ2-2	NA	CASSPPDSSGVNTGELFF	TGTGCCAGCTCACCACCCGACTCATCAGGGGTCAACACCGGGGAGCTGTTTTTT
TRBV5-1	NA	TRBJ2-1	NA	CASSLAAGANNEQFF	TGCGCCAGCAGCTTGGCCGCGGGCGCAAACAATGAGCAGTTCTTC